Below, 14 T cell receptor beta chains from the same sample are listed, as sequenced in a study of blood T cell repertoires in COVID-19 (dated by TCRdb to between 2020 and 2021). Libraries came from the immunoSEQ multiplex PCR assay. In TCRdb, the immuneACCESS table is reduced to in-frame sequences with V and J assigned. These tables do not hold every clone; where another copy was compared, an unresolved V gene accounts for under half, and the others remain unexplained. This sample is represented by roughly 150,000 clones; 80% to 90% of them were singletons. Around 2.9% of the sample lies in the top ten. Input material: peripheral blood. The receptors derive from a man between 60 and 70 years old with active or convalescent COVID-19.

The J gene is TRBJ1-5, the V gene TRBV5-1; 7 positions agree with TRBD1. This CDR3 comprises 14 residues. Trimming removed 4 bases from V and 3 bases from J; junction bases left unmatched: 4. Germline CDR1 and CDR2: SGHRS and YFSETQ. CDR3 nucleotides: TGCGCCAGCAGCGTGACAGGGATCAATCAGCCCCAGCATTTT. Protein: CASSVTGINQPQHF.

The chain joins TRBV2 to TRBJ1-2, with 10 positions matching TRBD1. This CDR3 comprises 15 residues. Trimming cost V 5 bases and J 8 bases; bases outside gene matches: 11. Germline V gives CDR1 SNHLY, CDR2 FYNNEI. This chain's CDR3 is CASSPRGTGVGGYTF. Here the CDR3 DNA reads TGTGCCAGCAGTCCCCGCGGGACAGGGGTTGGCGGCTACACCTTC.

The V call is TRBV6-6, the J call TRBJ1-2; D unresolved. Trimming left V 5 bases short and J 1 base short, with 11 bases between. There are 14 residues in the CDR3. Germline assignment: CDR1 MNHNY and CDR2 SVGAGI (reference sequence). This CDR3 reads CASSNRRDNYGYTF. CDR3 sequence (DNA): TGTGCCAGCAGTAACCGGCGGGATAACTATGGCTACACCTTC.

The rearrangement joins TRBV2 to TRBJ2-1, with D hard to call. Per germline, CDR1 SNHLY and CDR2 FYNNEI. The V end lost 4 bases, the J end lost 7 bases, and 5 bases lay between the germline ends. The CDR3 spans 11 residues. The CDR3 bases are TGTGCCAGCAGTGCGAGAAATGAGCAGTTCTTC. Its protein product is CASSARNEQFF.

V gene TRBV15 combines with J gene TRBJ2-7, with 10 positions matching TRBD1. J lost 4 bases, V lost 2 bases, and 2 bases had no gene match. Germline V CDR1 and CDR2: LNHNV, YYDKDF (reference sequence). CDR3 length: 14 amino acids. This chain's CDR3 is CATSRPGQGYEQYF. In DNA form, the CDR3 reads TGTGCCACCAGCAGACCGGGACAGGGGTACGAGCAGTACTTC.

The rearrangement uses TRBV28 and TRBJ2-5; perhaps TRBD1 as D (6 bases). The CDR3 is made up of 14 amino acids. Per germline, CDR1 MDHEN and CDR2 SYDVKM. Trimming stripped 3 bases from V and 2 bases from J, with 10 bases between. Here the CDR3 reads CASSFGQIQETQYF. In DNA, the CDR3 is TGTGCCAGCAGTTTCGGACAGATTCAAGAGACCCAGTACTTC.

The chain links TRBV4-1 to TRBJ2-1, with 7 nucleotides matching TRBD2. Germline V CDR1 and CDR2: MGHRA, YSYEKL. This CDR3 has 17 residues. With 0 bases clipped from V and 5 bases from J, the junction kept 10 bases outside the gene matches. CDR3 DNA sequence: TGCGCCAGCAGCCAAGATTCCCACCGGACTAGGGACAATGAGCAGTTCTTC. Translating gives CASSQDSHRTRDNEQFF.

V and J are TRBV7-6 and TRBJ1-1; D not certain. The CDR3 contains 13 residues. The germline gives CDR1 SGHVS, CDR2 FNYEAQ. V shed 5 bases and J shed 5 bases, with 12 bases lying between them. The chain's CDR3 is CASSAEVGTEAFF. In DNA form, the CDR3 reads TGTGCCAGCAGCGCAGAGGTCGGGACTGAAGCTTTCTTT.

J is TRBJ2-5 and V is TRBV7-3, with 7 bases fitting TRBD2. Germline CDR1 SGHTA, CDR2 FQGTGA. The CDR3 is made up of 13 amino acids. The J segment lost 4 bases and the V segment lost 6 bases, leaving 5 bases of the junction unmatched. The chain's CDR3 is CASSRGRAETQYF. For the CDR3, the DNA is TGTGCCAGCAGTCGCGGGAGAGCAGAGACCCAGTACTTC.

This clone was recorded a few times. The V and J genes are TRBV13 and TRBJ1-2; D not resolved. Germline loops: CDR1 PRHDT, CDR2 FYEKMQ (reference sequence). CDR3 length: 13 amino acids. Trimming removed 7 bases from V and 6 bases from J, with 15 bases in between. The CDR3, as DNA: TGTGCCAGCACCCGGGGTAGGCGGAATGGCTACACCTTC. Amino acid sequence: CASTRGRRNGYTF.

The chain links TRBV10-2 to TRBJ2-3; D is perhaps TRBD2 (6 bases). Germline values: CDR1 WSHSY, CDR2 SAAADI. The CDR3 sequence is 14 residues long. With 9 bases removed from V and 6 bases from J, the gap between germline ends came to 19 bases. The CDR3 DNA is TGCGCCAGTAGGAGGGACCCGCTGGGGGATACGCAGTATTTT. It is translated as CASRRDPLGDTQYF.

This chain connects TRBV28 to TRBJ2-3; 7 nucleotides match TRBD1. V gave up 7 bases and J gave up 2 bases; unmatched junction bases: 12. The CDR3 loop spans 16 amino acids. Germline CDR1 and CDR2: MDHEN and SYDVKM. CDR3 sequence: CASKSPRDRNTDTQYF. The CDR3 coding sequence is TGTGCCAGCAAATCGCCCAGGGACAGAAACACAGATACGCAGTATTTT.

The chain is built from TRBV7-8 and TRBJ1-1, with 10 positions matching TRBD1. The junction had 10 bases not matched to a gene; V was cut back by 3 bases and J by 9 bases. The CDR3 is made up of 15 amino acids. The germline V gene has CDR1 SGHVS and CDR2 FQNEAQ. The CDR3 DNA reads as TGTGCCAGCAGCTTCCGCCGGGACAGGGGTTTTCAAGCTTTCTTT. Its protein is CASSFRRDRGFQAFF.

The gene calls are TRBV19 and TRBJ2-2; the D gene is possibly TRBD2 (6 bases). Per germline, CDR1 LNHDA and CDR2 SQIVND (reference sequence). This CDR3 spans 15 amino acids. With 5 bases removed from V and 6 bases from J, the gap between germline ends came to 16 bases. The CDR3 region has the DNA TGTGCCAGTAGTTTGCCGGGGCGGGATCCCGGGGAGCTGTTTTTT. Translated, it gives CASSLPGRDPGELFF.